This entry lists 5 T cell receptor beta chains sequenced from one sample in a study of blood T cell repertoires in COVID-19. The protocol was immunoSEQ multiplex PCR, while the TCRdb copy is restricted to in-frame clones and leaves out a portion. The sample contains about 310,000 clones, more than 75% of which appear only once. The sequenced sample was peripheral blood. Receptors originate from a man over 45 with active or convalescent COVID-19.

This clone was seen a few times. V and J are TRBV3-1 (or the pseudogene TRBV3-2) and TRBJ1-1, with 7 positions matching TRBD1. V lost 3 bases, J lost 7 bases, and 8 bases stayed unmatched. The germline V gene encodes CDR1 LGHDT and CDR2 YNNKEL (reference sequence). This CDR3 region has 14 residues. The CDR3 here is CASSQMDRPGEAFF. The CDR3 DNA reads as TGTGCCAGCAGCCAGATGGACAGGCCCGGTGAAGCTTTCTTT.

The chain employs TRBV5-4 and TRBJ1-2, with 7 bases matching TRBD1. The CDR3 spans 13 residues. After removal of 4 bases from V and 7 bases from J, the junction contained 7 bases not matched to a gene. From germline, CDR1 is SGHNT and CDR2 YYREEE (reference sequence). The chain's CDR3 is CASSLTGTRGYTF. The CDR3 DNA reads as TGTGCCAGCAGCCTGACAGGGACACGTGGCTACACCTTC.

This chain links TRBV9 with TRBJ2-1; D possibly corresponds to TRBD2 (6 bases). Germline V CDR1 and CDR2: SGDLS, YYNGEE. The CDR3 has 15 amino acids. Trimming took off 6 bases at V and 6 bases at J, with 19 bases between the two ends. CDR3 coding DNA: TGTGCCAGCACCGCGGAGGGCCGTTGGAGCAATGAGCAGTTCTTC. Residues: CASTAEGRWSNEQFF.

This clone occurred a few times. V usage is TRBV5-4 and J usage is TRBJ2-1; D might be TRBD2 (5 bases). Per germline, CDR1 SGHNT and CDR2 YYREEE (reference sequence). Trimming left V 5 bases short and J 9 bases short, with 9 bases between. The CDR3 is made up of 11 amino acids. This CDR3 is CASSRDGEQFF. CDR3 sequence (DNA): TGTGCCAGCAGTCGGGATGGTGAGCAGTTCTTC.

V gene TRBV6-1 combines with J gene TRBJ2-7; 9 nucleotides line up with TRBD2. After removal of 4 bases from V and 3 bases from J, the junction contained 10 bases not matched to a gene. The CDR3 contains 16 residues. CDR1 and CDR2 (germline): MNHNS, SASEGT. CDR3 loop: CASSASGREGIYEQYF. CDR3 nucleotide sequence: TGTGCCAGCAGTGCCTCGGGGCGGGAGGGTATCTACGAGCAGTACTTC.